Presented here are 7 T cell receptor beta chains from one specimen sequenced in a study of shared clonotypes between healthy human individuals. Sequencing was performed with immunoSEQ multiplex PCR; in TCRdb, only in-frame clones are kept and a portion is missing. The sample yields 2 million to 2.5 million clones, approximately 95% seen once. The sequenced material came from naive CD4+ T cells from PBMCs. The subset here: CD45RA+ positively selected. These receptors were obtained from a man aged 18 to 30 in good health. Some clones in this sample may be carry-over from other donors' samples.

With respect to this clone: Within the sample, other DNA sequences also encode this same CDR3. The chain has TRBV18 and TRBJ2-5; TRBD1 matches at 7 bases. In germline, CDR1 is KGHSH, CDR2 LQKENI. The length of the CDR3 is 15 residues. Unmatched junction bases numbered 3, after V lost 0 bases and J lost 2 bases. The CDR3 DNA sequence: TGTGCCAGCTCACCACCGAGACAGGGACAAGAGACCCAGTACTTC. This gives the protein CASSPPRQGQETQYF.

The chain links TRBV2 to TRBJ1-5; possible D gene TRBD1, 6 bases. CDR1 is SNHLY, CDR2 FYNNEI, per germline. The CDR3 spans 16 residues. The V end was cut by 5 bases, the J end by 1 base, with 15 bases between. Here the CDR3 reads CASSTLGGISNQPQHF. CDR3 sequence (DNA): TGTGCCAGCAGTACTCTAGGGGGAATAAGCAATCAGCCCCAGCATTTT.

The rearrangement links TRBV29-1 to TRBJ2-7; 9 nucleotides line up with TRBD2. Germline values: CDR1 SQVTM, CDR2 ANQGSEA. V trimming: 1 base; J trimming: 2 bases; junction bases outside the gene matches: 9. CDR3 length: 16 amino acids. The chain's CDR3 is CSVEGKSSGNTYEQYF. The CDR3 DNA reads as TGCAGCGTTGAAGGGAAGTCTAGCGGGAACACCTACGAGCAGTACTTC.

This clone was picked up a small number of times. The rearrangement uses TRBV7-3 and TRBJ1-1; D call uncertain. V was pared by 3 bases and J by 8 bases, with 16 bases between. This CDR3 is 14 amino acids long. Germline V gives CDR1 SGHTA, CDR2 FQGTGA. The CDR3 DNA follows: TGTGCCAGCAGCTTTGGGTTGATTAGGGCAGAAGCTTTCTTT. Translation: CASSFGLIRAEAFF.

The chain recombines TRBV5-1 with TRBJ2-7, with D unclear. CDR3 length equals 13 residues. Looked up from germline, CDR1 is SGHRS and CDR2 is YFSETQ. The ends were cut back, 3 bases at V and 2 bases at J, with 9 bases in the middle. The CDR3 reads CASSSRFTYEQYF. CDR3 DNA: TGCGCCAGCAGCTCAAGATTTACCTACGAGCAGTACTTC.

The chain combines TRBV9 with TRBJ2-3; no reliable D call. V was shortened by 4 bases and J by 7 bases, with 10 bases between the two germline ends. There are 12 residues in the CDR3. Germline V gene data show CDR1 as SGDLS and CDR2 as YYNGEE. CDR3 in amino acids: CASSRVVNTQYF. CDR3 DNA: TGTGCCAGCAGCCGAGTCGTGAATACGCAGTATTTT.

The rearrangement links TRBV2 to TRBJ1-2; D unresolved. This CDR3 is built from 12 residues. Trimming shortened V by 6 bases and J by 3 bases, and 8 bases separated the two germline ends. The germline V gene has CDR1 SNHLY and CDR2 FYNNEI. The CDR3 sequence: CASRLRHYGYTF. DNA for the CDR3: TGTGCCAGCAGACTTCGGCACTATGGCTACACCTTC.